This T cell receptor (beta chain) was found in a study of identical twins. General study results and limits: There was more out-of-frame TCR alpha sharing in monozygotic twins than models estimated.

The CDR3 contains 15 residues. V was trimmed by 0 bases and J by 5 bases, leaving 14 bases between them. Germline CDR1 LGHDT, CDR2 YNNKEL (reference sequence). TCRdb passed the 5' RACE reads through MiXCR, listing each CDR3 protein once. The data show about 200,000 distinct CDR3 sequences, approximately 8.3% seen once. Note on this clonotype: The antigen is undetermined.

The same data also contributed to another study, on yellow fever vaccine responses in identical twins.

The chain employs TRBV3-1 and TRBJ2-7; the D gene could be TRBD1 or TRBD2 (6 bases each). This TCR was recovered from a young woman in good health. The sequencing sample was made of memory (CD45RO+) T cells sorted from blood. DNA for the CDR3: TGTGCCAGCAGCCAAGATGAGTATAGGGGGGACGAGCAGTACTTC. Translation gives CASSQDEYRGDEQYF.